These T cell receptor beta chains were read from a single sample in a study of CD8 T cells in ankylosing spondylitis. TCRdb processed the 5' RACE reads anew with MiXCR; each CDR3 protein has one entry. The sample lists fewer than 50,000 distinct CDR3 sequences, 9.5% to 12% seen once, with just over 1.4% in the top ten. The sequenced material came from blood, either unsorted or a sorted T cell fraction (not recorded which). These receptors were obtained from a male donor with ankylosing spondylitis or in good health (not recorded which). CDR3s include the opening cysteine and the closing phenylalanine or tryptophan. The D gene is left open where the match is weak. Clone size is shown for a subset of rows, as once, few, many or a class of expanded clone.

clone_size j_call v_call d_call cdr3_aa cdr3_nt
many TRBJ2-7 TRBV7-8 . CASIPPDGTSYEQYF TGTGCCAGCATCCCACCGGACGGTACTTCCTACGAGCAGTACTTC
few TRBJ1-1 TRBV11-1 . CASRIGDRLNTEAFF TGTGCCAGCAGGATCGGAGACCGTCTAAACACTGAAGCTTTCTTT
few TRBJ1-1 TRBV28 . CASTFWGTGSTEAFF TGTGCCAGCACTTTTTGGGGGACGGGAAGCACTGAAGCTTTCTTT
many TRBJ2-7 TRBV29-1 . CSVEGLSSYEQYF TGCAGCGTTGAAGGCCTCAGCTCCTACGAGCAGTACTTC
many TRBJ2-2 TRBV7-8 TRBD2 CASSLVRAGTGELFF TGTGCCAGCAGCTTAGTCCGAGCGGGGACCGGGGAGCTGTTTTTT
many TRBJ2-1 TRBV5-1 TRBD1 CASSLQGDEQFF TGCGCCAGCAGCTTACAGGGGGATGAGCAGTTCTTC
many TRBJ2-7 TRBV2 . CASNRADYEQYF TGTGCCAGCAACCGGGCTGATTACGAGCAGTACTTC
. TRBJ1-1 TRBV7-2 TRBD1 CASSSGLTGAEAFF TGTGCCAGCAGCTCCGGACTAACAGGGGCGGAAGCTTTCTTT
few TRBJ2-2 TRBV3-1 . CASSQDLGAAGELFF TGTGCCAGCAGCCAAGATCTTGGGGCCGCCGGGGAGCTGTTTTTT
many TRBJ2-1 TRBV5-1 . CASSPRGAYNEQFF TGCGCCAGCAGCCCGCGGGGAGCCTACAATGAGCAGTTCTTC